The subject of this entry is one TCR beta chain. Its antigen is unidentified. The data belong to a study of shared clonotypes between healthy human individuals. The wider study: Aged between 18 and 49, the donors were two women and a few men. Whole-study findings and limits: Few donors limited the genetic and exposure-history diversity represented.

Recent vaccinations or acute infections were absent in the healthy HIV-negative adult donors. The authors divided CD4+ cells into CD45RA+ naive and CD45RA-negative memory subsets. The repertoire was sequenced with immunoSEQ multiplex PCR; TCRdb's copy has only in-frame clones and lacks some. The sample has 2.5 million or so clones; around 94% are singletons. In germline, CDR1 is SGHRS, CDR2 YFSETQ. Trimming took 6 bases from V and 2 from J, leaving 15 bases between them. This CDR3 has 14 amino acids. Material: naive CD4+ T cells sorted from blood. Subset indicated: CD45RA+ positively selected. This clonotype was sampled from a man between 18 and 29 years old in good health. This chain uses TRBV5-1 with TRBJ2-7, with D perhaps being TRBD1 or TRBD2 (5 bases each). The CDR3: CASISGTNPYEQYF. The CDR3 region has the DNA TGCGCCAGCATCTCGGGGACCAACCCCTACGAGCAGTACTTC.